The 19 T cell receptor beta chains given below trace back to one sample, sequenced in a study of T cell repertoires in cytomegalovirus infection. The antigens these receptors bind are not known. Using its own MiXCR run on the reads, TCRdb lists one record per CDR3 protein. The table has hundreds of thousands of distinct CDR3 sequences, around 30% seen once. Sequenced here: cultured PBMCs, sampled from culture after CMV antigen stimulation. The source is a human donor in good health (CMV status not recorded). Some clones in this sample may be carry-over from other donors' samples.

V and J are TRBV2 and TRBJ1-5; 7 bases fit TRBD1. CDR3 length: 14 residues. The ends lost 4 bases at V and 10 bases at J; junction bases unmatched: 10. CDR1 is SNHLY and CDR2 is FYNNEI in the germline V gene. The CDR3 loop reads CASSVGQPTTPQHF. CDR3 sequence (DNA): TGTGCCAGCAGTGTGGGACAGCCAACAACTCCCCAGCATTTT.

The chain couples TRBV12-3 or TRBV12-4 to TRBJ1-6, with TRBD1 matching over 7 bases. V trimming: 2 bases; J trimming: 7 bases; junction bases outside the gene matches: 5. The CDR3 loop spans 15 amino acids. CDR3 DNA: TGTGCCAGCAGTTTACGACAGGGTGGAAATTCACCCCTCCACTTT. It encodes CASSLRQGGNSPLHF.

In DNA form, the CDR3 reads TGTGCCAGCAGTTTAGCCAGCAACCCCCAAGAGACCCAGTACTTC. Protein product: CASSLASNPQETQYF. The V gene is TRBV12-3 or TRBV12-4, the J gene TRBJ2-5; D unresolved. Trimming left V 0 bases short and J 1 base short, with 9 bases between. This CDR3 comprises 15 residues.

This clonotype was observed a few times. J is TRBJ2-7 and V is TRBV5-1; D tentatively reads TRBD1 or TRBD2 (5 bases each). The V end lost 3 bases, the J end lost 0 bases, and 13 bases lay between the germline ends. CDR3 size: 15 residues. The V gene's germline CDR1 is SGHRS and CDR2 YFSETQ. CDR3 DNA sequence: TGCGCCAGCAGCTGGGGGACGGCTGTCTCCTACGAGCAGTACTTC. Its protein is CASSWGTAVSYEQYF.

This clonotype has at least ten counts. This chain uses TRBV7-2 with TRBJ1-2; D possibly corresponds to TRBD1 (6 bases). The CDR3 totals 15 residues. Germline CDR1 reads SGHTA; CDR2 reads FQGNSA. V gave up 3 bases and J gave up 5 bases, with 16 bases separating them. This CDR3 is CASSFKSQGLYGYTF. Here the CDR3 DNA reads TGTGCCAGCAGCTTCAAATCACAGGGATTATATGGCTACACCTTC.

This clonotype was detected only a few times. The CDR3 bases are TGTGCCAGCAGGGGGGACCCAGACACCGGGGAGCTGTTTTTT. This codes for CASRGDPDTGELFF. The chain links TRBV7-9 to TRBJ2-2, with D possibly being TRBD1 or TRBD2 (5 bases each). Deletions cut 6 bases from V and 3 bases from J, with 11 bases between. Germline CDR1 SEHNR, CDR2 FQNEAQ (reference sequence). This CDR3 spans 14 amino acids.

The CDR3 sequence is CASQGTRVAGELFF. DNA for the CDR3: TGTGCCAGCCAGGGGACTCGGGTGGCCGGGGAGCTGTTTTTT. V usage is TRBV28 and J usage is TRBJ2-2, with D possibly being TRBD1 or TRBD2 (6 bases each). Germline values: CDR1 MDHEN, CDR2 SYDVKM. Trimming took 8 bases from V and 6 from J, leaving 16 bases between them. This CDR3 region has 14 residues.

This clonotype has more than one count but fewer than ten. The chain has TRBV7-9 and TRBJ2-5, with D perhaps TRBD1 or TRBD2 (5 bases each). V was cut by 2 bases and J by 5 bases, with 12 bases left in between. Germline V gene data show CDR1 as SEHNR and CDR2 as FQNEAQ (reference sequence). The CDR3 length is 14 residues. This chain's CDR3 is CASSLLAGTETQYF. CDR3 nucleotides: TGTGCCAGCAGCTTATTGGCAGGGACGGAGACCCAGTACTTC.

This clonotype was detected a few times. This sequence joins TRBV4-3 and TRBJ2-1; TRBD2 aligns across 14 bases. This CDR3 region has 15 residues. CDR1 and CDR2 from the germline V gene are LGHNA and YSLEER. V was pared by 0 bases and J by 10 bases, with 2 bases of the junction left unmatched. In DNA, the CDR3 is TGCGCCAGCAGCCAAGAGGGACTAGCGGGAGACGAGCAGTTCTTC. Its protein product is CASSQEGLAGDEQFF.

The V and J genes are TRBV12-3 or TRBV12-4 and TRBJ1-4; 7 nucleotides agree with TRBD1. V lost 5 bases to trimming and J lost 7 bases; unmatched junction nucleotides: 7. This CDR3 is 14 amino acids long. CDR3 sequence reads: CASSPRQGSEKLFF. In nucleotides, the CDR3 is TGTGCCAGCAGTCCCCGACAGGGAAGTGAAAAACTGTTTTTT.

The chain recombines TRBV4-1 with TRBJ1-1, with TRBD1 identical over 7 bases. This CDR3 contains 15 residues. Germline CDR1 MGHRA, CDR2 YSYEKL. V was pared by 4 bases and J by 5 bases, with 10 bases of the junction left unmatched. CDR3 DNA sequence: TGCGCCAGCAGCCCCGCGGCAGGGGGTTGGACTGAAGCTTTCTTT. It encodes CASSPAAGGWTEAFF.

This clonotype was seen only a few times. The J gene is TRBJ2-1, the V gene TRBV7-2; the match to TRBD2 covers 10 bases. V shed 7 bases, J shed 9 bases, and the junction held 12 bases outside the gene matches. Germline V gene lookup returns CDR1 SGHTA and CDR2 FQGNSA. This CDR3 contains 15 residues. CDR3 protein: CASTVRLAGVGEQFF. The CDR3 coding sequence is TGTGCCAGCACCGTACGTCTAGCGGGAGTAGGTGAGCAGTTCTTC.

CDR3 sequence: CASSTLKRPQYF. The CDR3 coding sequence is TGTGCCAGCAGCACCCTCAAGCGGCCCCAGTACTTC. The gene calls are TRBV5-6 and TRBJ2-5; D perhaps matches TRBD2 (5 bases). The V and J ends lost 4 bases and 9 bases respectively, with 13 bases between them. The germline CDR1 and CDR2 sequences are SGHDT and YYEEEE. The CDR3 totals 12 residues.

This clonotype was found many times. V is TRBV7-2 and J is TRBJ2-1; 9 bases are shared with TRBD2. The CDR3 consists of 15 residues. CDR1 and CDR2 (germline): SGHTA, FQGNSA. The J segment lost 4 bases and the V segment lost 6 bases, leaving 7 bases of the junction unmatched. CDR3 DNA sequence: TGTGCCAGCAGTTTTAGCGGGAGAGGATACAATGAGCAGTTCTTC. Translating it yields CASSFSGRGYNEQFF.

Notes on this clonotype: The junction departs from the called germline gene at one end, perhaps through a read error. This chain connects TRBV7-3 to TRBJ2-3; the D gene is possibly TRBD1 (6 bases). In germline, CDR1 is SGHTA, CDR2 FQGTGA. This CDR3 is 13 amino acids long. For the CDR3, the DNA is TGTGCCAGCAGCTTAAAAGGGGGTGCCGAGGGGCATTTT. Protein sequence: CASSLKGGAEGHF.

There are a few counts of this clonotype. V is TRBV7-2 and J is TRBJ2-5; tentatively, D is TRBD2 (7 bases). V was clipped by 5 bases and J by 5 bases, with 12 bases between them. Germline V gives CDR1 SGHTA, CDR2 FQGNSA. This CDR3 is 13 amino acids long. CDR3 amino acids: CASSQQGGETQYF. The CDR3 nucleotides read TGTGCCAGCAGCCAACAGGGAGGGGAGACCCAGTACTTC.

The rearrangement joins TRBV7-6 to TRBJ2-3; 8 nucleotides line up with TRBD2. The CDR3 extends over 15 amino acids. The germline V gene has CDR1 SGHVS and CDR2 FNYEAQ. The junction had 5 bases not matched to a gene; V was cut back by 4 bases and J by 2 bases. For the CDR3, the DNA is TGTGCCAGCAGCTCGAAGCGGGGGACCACAGATACGCAGTATTTT. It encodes CASSSKRGTTDTQYF. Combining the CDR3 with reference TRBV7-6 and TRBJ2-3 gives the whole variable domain GAGVSQSPRYKVTKRGQDVALRCDPISGHVSLYWYRQALGQGPEFLTYFNYEAQQDKSGLPNDRFSAERPEGSISTLTIQRTEQRDSAMYRCASSSKRGTTDTQYFGPGTRLTVL.

The CDR3 protein is CSANQGTRNTEAFF. As DNA, the CDR3 is TGCAGTGCTAATCAGGGGACCAGGAACACTGAAGCTTTCTTT. The chain couples TRBV20-1 to TRBJ1-1, with a possible D match to TRBD1 (6 bases). Germline CDR1 is DFQATT and CDR2 is SNEGSKA (reference sequence). V lost 4 bases and J 1 base, leaving 13 bases between the germline ends. The length of the CDR3 is 14 residues.

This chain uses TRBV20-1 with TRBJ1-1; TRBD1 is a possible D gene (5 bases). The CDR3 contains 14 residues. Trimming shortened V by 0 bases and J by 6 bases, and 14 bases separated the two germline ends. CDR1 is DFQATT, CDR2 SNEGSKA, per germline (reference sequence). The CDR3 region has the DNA TGCAGTGCTAGAGAGGCGGGGCCCGTCGCTGAAGCTTTCTTT. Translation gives CSAREAGPVAEAFF.